This T cell receptor (beta chain) came from a study of shared clonotypes between healthy human individuals. The repertoire was sequenced with immunoSEQ multiplex PCR; TCRdb's copy has only in-frame clones and lacks some. The sample has 450,000 to 700,000 clones; less than 97% are singletons. Cells designated naive CD8 were CD45RO-negative and were positively selected for CCR7, with terminally differentiated effector memory CD45RA+ cells excluded. CDR3 length: 14 residues. V lost 6 bases and J lost 2, with 11 bases in between. In germline, CDR1 is MDHEN, CDR2 SYDVKM. This TCR derives from a woman aged 25 to 45 in good health. The sample comprised naive CD8+ T cells sorted from blood. The chain couples TRBV28 to TRBJ2-1; no firm D call. The CDR3 loop is CASSPSLPYNEQFF. In DNA form, the CDR3 reads TGTGCCAGCAGCCCCTCCTTGCCCTACAATGAGCAGTTCTTC.